This T cell receptor beta chain appears in the sequencing data of a study of T-cell reconstitution after alpha-beta-depleted transplantation in children. This clonotype has ten or more counts. Unique molecular identifiers were incorporated during preparation of the TCRbeta library. TCRdb re-called the PCR reads with MiXCR, one entry per CDR3 protein. This repertoire shows hundreds of thousands of distinct CDR3 sequences, under 9.5% found once; its top ten account for around 6.2%. CDR3 length equals 15 residues. The V gene's germline CDR1 is SNHLY and CDR2 FYNNEI. J gave up 0 bases and V 5 bases, and 7 bases lay outside the gene matches.

V is TRBV2 and J is TRBJ2-7, with 7 bases lining up with TRBD2. Sequencing used PBMCs from the stem cell graft donor, obtained from the stem cell graft. The sequence was obtained from a human donor who donated a stem cell graft to a child with acute lymphoblastic leukemia. The CDR3 region has the DNA TGTGCCAGCAGTAGACGAGCGGGGAGCTCCTACGAGCAGTACTTC. This encodes CASSRRAGSSYEQYF. The full variable domain, completed using reference TRBV2 and TRBJ2-7, is EPEVTQTPSHQVTQMGQEVILRCVPISNHLYFYWYRQILGQKVEFLVSFYNNEISEKSEIFDDQFSVERPDGSNFTLKIRSTKLEDSAMYFCASSRRAGSSYEQYFGPGTRLTVT.